The clone carrying this T cell receptor (beta chain) has at least ten counts. Antigen unknown. The CDR3 runs to 15 residues. The V end lost 2 bases, the J end lost 2 bases, and 12 bases lay between the germline ends. CDR1 is KGHSH and CDR2 is LQKENI in the germline V gene. TCRdb re-called the 5' RACE reads through MiXCR, storing one row per CDR3 protein. This sample carries more than 300,000 distinct CDR3 sequences, approximately 10% of them seen once, and the ten largest clones take 9.1%. This sample was taken from a study of CD8 T cells in ankylosing spondylitis. Findings and limits, study-wide: Reportedly, disease-linked clones are significantly enriched in ankylosing spondylitis patients' matched synovial fluid.

The specimen was blood, either unsorted or a sorted T cell fraction (not recorded which). This receptor was taken from a female donor with ankylosing spondylitis or in good health (not recorded which). The rearrangement links TRBV18 to TRBJ1-1; maybe TRBD1 (5 bases). CDR3 coding DNA: TGTGCCAGCTCACCAGGGGAGGGGTTAAACACTGAAGCTTTCTTT. It codes for CASSPGEGLNTEAFF.